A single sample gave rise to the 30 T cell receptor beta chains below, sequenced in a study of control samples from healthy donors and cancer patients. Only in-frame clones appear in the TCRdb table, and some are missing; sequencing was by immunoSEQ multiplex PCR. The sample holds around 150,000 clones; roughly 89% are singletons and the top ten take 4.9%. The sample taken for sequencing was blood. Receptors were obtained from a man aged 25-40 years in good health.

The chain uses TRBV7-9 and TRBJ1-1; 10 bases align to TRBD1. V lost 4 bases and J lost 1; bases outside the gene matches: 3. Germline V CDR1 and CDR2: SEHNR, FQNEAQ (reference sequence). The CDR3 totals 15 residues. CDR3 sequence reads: CASSSTGGRNTEAFF. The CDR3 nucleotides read TGTGCCAGCAGCTCGACAGGGGGCCGGAACACTGAAGCTTTCTTT.

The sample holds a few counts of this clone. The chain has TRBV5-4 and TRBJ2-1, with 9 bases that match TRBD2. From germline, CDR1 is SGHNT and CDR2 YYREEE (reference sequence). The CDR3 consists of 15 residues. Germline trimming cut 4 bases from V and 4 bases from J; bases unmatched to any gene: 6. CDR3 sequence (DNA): TGTGCCAGCAGCCGTCCTAGCGGGAAGTACAATGAGCAGTTCTTC. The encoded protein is CASSRPSGKYNEQFF.

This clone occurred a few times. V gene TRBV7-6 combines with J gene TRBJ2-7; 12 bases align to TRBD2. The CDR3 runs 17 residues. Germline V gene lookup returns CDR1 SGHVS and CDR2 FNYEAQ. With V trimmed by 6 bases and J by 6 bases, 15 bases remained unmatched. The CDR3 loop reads CASSLKTPASGRGEQYF. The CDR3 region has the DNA TGTGCCAGCAGTCTCAAGACGCCGGCTAGCGGGAGGGGCGAGCAGTACTTC.

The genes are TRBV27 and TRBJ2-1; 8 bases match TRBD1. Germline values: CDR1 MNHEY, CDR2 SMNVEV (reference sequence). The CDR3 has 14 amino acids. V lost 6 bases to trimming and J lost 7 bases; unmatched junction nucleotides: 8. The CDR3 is CASRSRGRLNEQFF. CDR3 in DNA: TGTGCCAGCAGAAGCAGGGGGCGGTTAAATGAGCAGTTCTTC.

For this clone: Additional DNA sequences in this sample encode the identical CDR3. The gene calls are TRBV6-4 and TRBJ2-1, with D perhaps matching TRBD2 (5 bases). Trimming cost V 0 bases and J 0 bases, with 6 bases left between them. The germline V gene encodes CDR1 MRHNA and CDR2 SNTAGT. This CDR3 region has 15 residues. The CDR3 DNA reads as TGTGCCAGCAGTGACTCGAGCGGCTCCTACAATGAGCAGTTCTTC. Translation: CASSDSSGSYNEQFF.

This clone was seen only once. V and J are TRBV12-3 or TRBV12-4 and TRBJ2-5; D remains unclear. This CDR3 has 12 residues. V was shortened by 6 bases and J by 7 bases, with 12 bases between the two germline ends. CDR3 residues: CASSLKIGTQYF. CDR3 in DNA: TGTGCCAGCAGCCTAAAAATCGGGACCCAGTACTTC.

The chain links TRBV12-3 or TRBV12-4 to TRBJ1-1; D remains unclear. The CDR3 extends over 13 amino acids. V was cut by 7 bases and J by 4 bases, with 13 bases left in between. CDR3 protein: CASKLGSPTEAFF. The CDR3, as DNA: TGTGCCAGCAAACTGGGATCTCCCACTGAAGCTTTCTTT.

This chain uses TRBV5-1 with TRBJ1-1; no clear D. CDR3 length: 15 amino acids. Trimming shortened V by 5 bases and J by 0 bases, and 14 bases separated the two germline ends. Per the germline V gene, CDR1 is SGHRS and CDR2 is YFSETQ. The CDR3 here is CASSLSGEVNTEAFF. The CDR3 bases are TGCGCCAGCAGTCTCTCCGGGGAGGTGAACACTGAAGCTTTCTTT.

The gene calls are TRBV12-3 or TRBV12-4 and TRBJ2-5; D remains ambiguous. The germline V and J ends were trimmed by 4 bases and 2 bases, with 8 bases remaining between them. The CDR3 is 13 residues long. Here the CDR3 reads CASSYDPQETQYF. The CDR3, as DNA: TGTGCCAGCAGTTATGACCCTCAAGAGACCCAGTACTTC.

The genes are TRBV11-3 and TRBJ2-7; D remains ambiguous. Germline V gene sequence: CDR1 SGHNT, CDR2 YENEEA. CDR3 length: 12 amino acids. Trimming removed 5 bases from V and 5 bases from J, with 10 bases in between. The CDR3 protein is CASSEPADEQYF. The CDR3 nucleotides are TGTGCCAGCAGCGAGCCCGCCGACGAGCAGTACTTC.

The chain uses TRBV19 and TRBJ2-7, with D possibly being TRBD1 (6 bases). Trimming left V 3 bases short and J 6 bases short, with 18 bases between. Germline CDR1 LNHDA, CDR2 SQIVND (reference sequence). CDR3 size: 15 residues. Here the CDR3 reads CASSIKPDSQGEQYF. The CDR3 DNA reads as TGTGCCAGTAGTATTAAGCCGGACAGCCAGGGCGAGCAGTACTTC.

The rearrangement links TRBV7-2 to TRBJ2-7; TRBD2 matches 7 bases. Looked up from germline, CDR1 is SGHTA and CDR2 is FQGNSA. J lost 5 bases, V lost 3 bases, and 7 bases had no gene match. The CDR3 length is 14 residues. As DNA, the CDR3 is TGTGCCAGCAGCTTCATAGCGGGCCCCCACGAGCAGTACTTC. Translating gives CASSFIAGPHEQYF.

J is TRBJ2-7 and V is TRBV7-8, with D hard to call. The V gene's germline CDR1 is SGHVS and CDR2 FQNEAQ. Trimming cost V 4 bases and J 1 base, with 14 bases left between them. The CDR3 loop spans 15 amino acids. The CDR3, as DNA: TGTGCCAGCAGCTCGCCCCGTGAAGCATCCTACGAGCAGTACTTC. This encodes CASSSPREASYEQYF.

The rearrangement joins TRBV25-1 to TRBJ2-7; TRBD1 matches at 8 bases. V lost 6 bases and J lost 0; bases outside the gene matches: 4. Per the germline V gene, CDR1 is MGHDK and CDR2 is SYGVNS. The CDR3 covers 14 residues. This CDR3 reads CASRTGDSSYEQYF. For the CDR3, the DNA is TGTGCCAGCAGGACAGGGGATAGCTCCTACGAGCAGTACTTC.

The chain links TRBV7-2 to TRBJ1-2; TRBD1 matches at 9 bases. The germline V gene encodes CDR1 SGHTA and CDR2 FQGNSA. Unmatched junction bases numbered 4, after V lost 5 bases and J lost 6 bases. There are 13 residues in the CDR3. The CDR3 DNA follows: TGTGCCAGCAGCCGCAGGGACAGGGATGGCTACACCTTC. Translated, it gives CASSRRDRDGYTF.

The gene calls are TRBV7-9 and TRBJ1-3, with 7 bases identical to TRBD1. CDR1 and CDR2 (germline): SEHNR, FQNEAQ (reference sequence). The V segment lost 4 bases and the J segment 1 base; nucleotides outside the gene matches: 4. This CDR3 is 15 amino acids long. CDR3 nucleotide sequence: TGTGCCAGCAGCTCTGGGACAGTGTCTGGAAACACCATATATTTT. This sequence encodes CASSSGTVSGNTIYF.

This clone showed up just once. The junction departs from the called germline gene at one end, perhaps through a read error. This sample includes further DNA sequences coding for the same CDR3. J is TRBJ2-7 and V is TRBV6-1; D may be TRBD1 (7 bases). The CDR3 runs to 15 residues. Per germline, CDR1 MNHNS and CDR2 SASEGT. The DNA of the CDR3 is TGTGCCAGCAGTGAATGGAGGGGGCCCTCCTACGAGCAGTATTTC. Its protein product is CASSEWRGPSYEQYF.

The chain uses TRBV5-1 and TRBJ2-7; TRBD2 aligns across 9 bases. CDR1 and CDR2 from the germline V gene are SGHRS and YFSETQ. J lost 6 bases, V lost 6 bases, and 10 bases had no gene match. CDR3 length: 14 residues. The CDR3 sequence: CASTQPGLALEQYF. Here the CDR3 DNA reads TGCGCCAGCACTCAACCGGGACTAGCTCTCGAGCAGTACTTC. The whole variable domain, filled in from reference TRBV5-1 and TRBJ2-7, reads KAGVTQTPRYLIKTRGQQVTLSCSPISGHRSVSWYQQTPGQGLQFLFEYFSETQRNKGNFPGRFSGRQFSNSRSEMNVSTLELGDSALYLCASTQPGLALEQYFGPGTRLTVT.

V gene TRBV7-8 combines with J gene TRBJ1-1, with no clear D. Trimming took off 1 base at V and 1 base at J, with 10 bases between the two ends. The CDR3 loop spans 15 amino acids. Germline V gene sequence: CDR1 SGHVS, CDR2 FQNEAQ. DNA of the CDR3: TGTGCCAGCAGCTTAGAGTATACGGCGAACACTGAAGCTTTCTTT. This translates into CASSLEYTANTEAFF.

The CDR3: CATSDSGTGDYYGYTF. DNA for the CDR3: TGTGCCACCAGTGATTCCGGGACAGGGGACTACTATGGCTACACCTTC. J is TRBJ1-2 and V is TRBV24-1; TRBD1 matches at 10 bases. This CDR3 has 16 residues. Germline CDR1 KGHDR, CDR2 SFDVKD. J lost 3 bases, V lost 2 bases, and 5 bases had no gene match.

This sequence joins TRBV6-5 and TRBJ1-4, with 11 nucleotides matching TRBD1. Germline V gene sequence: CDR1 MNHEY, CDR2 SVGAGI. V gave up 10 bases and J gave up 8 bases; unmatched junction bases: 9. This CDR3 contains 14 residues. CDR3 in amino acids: CATTWGTGGEKLFF. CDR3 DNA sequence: TGTGCCACGACCTGGGGGACAGGGGGGGAAAAACTGTTTTTT.

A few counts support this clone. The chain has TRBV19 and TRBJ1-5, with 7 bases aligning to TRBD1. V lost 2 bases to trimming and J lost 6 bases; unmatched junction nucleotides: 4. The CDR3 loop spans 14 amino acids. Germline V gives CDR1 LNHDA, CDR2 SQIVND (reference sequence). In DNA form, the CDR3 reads TGTGCCAGTAGTATAACAGGGGATGGTCAGCCCCAGCATTTT. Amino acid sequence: CASSITGDGQPQHF.

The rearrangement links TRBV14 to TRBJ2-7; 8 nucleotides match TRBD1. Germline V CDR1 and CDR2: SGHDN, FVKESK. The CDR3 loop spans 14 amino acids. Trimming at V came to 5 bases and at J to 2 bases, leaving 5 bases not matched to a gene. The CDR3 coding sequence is TGTGCCAGCAGCTTACTGGACAGGGCCTACGAGCAGTACTTC. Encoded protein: CASSLLDRAYEQYF.

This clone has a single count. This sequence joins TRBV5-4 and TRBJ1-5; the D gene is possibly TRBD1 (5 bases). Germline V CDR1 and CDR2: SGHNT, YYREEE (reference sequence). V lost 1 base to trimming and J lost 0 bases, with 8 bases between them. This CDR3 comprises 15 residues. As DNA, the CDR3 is TGTGCCAGCAGCTTGCAGGGCAATAGCAATCAGCCCCAGCATTTT. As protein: CASSLQGNSNQPQHF.

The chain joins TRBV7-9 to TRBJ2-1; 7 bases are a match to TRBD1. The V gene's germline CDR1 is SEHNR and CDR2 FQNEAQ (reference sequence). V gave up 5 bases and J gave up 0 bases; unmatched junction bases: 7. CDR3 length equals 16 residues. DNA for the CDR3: TGTGCCAGCAGCCCCTCCGGGACAGCCTCCTACAATGAGCAGTTCTTC. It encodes CASSPSGTASYNEQFF.

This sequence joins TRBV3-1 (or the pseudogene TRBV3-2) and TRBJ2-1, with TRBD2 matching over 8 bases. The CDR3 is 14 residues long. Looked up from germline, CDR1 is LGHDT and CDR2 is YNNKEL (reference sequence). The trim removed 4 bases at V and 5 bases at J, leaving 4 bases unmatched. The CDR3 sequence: CASSRSGTNNEQFF. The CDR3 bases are TGTGCCAGCAGCCGTAGCGGGACGAACAATGAGCAGTTCTTC.

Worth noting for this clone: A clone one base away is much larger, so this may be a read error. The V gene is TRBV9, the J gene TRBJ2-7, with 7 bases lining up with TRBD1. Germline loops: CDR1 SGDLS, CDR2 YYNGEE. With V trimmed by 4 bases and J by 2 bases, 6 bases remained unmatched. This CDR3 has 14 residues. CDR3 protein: CASSQGQVPYEQYF. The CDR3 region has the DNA TGTGCCAGCAGCCAAGGACAGGTACCCTACGAGCAGTACTTC.

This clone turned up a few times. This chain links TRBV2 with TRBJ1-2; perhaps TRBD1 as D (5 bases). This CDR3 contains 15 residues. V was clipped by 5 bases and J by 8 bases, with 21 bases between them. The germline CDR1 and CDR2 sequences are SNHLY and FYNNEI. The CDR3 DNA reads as TGTGCCAGCAGTATCACAGGACCCCAAGGAGGGGGCTACACCTTC. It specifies CASSITGPQGGGYTF.

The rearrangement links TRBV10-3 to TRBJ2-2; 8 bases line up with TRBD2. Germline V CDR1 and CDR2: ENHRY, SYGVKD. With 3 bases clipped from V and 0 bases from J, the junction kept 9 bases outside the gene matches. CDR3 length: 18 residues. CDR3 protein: CAISDQRGKQSNTGELFF. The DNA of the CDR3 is TGTGCCATCAGTGACCAGCGGGGGAAACAATCGAACACCGGGGAGCTGTTTTTT.

CDR3 in amino acids: CATSGNRGSSQPQHF. The CDR3 DNA sequence: TGTGCCACCAGCGGAAACAGGGGATCTAGTCAGCCCCAGCATTTT. V gene TRBV15 combines with J gene TRBJ1-5; 7 bases match TRBD1. CDR3 length: 15 residues. Germline trimming cut 5 bases from V and 6 bases from J; bases unmatched to any gene: 10. Germline CDR1 is LNHNV and CDR2 is YYDKDF (reference sequence).